The following is a T cell receptor beta chain sequence with its context. CDR3 length: 17 residues. V was cut by 2 bases and J by 2 bases, with 18 bases left in between. Per the germline V gene, CDR1 is KGHSH and CDR2 is LQKENI. The source of the sample is a study of blood T cell repertoires in COVID-19. About the research overall: Sites across the United States, Italy and Spain contributed samples from acute and convalescent COVID-19. The cDNA or gDNA used as material had been derived from T cells, B-cell-depleted T cells, or PBMCs.

Authors' data handling: The assay estimated nucleated cells by amplifying reference gene primers. This table comes from immunoSEQ multiplex PCR, and its TCRdb copy is limited to in-frame clones, with some not included. The DNA was the basis for D and trimming; V, J and clone size are from that table. Of approximately 50,000 clones detected, 77% appear once; the ten largest clones hold about 39%. The receptor was isolated from a man aged 65 to 79 with active or convalescent COVID-19. Sequencing was performed on peripheral blood. The J gene is TRBJ1-2, the V gene TRBV18; D might be TRBD1 (5 bases). This chain's CDR3 is CASSPYQGNPMNYGYTF. The CDR3, as DNA: TGTGCCAGCTCACCATACCAGGGAAATCCGATGAACTATGGCTACACCTTC. The full variable domain, rest sourced from reference TRBV18 and TRBJ1-2, is NAGVMQNPRHLVRRRGQEARLRCSPMKGHSHVYWYRQLPEEGLKFMVYLQKENIIDESGMPKERFSAEFPKEGPSILRIQQVVRGDSAAYFCASSPYQGNPMNYGYTFGSGTRLTVV.